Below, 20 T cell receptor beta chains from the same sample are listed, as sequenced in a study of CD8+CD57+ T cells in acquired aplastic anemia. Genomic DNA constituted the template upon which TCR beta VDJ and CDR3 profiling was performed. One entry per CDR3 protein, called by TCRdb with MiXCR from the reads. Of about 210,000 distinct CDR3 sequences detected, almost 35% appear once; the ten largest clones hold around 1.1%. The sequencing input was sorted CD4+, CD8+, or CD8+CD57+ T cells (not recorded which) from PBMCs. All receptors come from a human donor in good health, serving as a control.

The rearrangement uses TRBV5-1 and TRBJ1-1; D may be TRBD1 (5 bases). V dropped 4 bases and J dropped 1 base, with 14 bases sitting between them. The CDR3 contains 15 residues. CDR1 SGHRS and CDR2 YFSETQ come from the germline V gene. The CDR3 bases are TGCGCCAGCAGCCCCTTAGGAAGGGGGAACACTGAAGCTTTCTTT. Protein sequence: CASSPLGRGNTEAFF.

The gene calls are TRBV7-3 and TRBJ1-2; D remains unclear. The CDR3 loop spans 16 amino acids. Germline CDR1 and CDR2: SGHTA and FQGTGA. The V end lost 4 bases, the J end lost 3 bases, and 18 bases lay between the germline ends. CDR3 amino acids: CASSSPLRRLDYGYTF. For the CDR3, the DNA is TGTGCCAGCAGCTCACCACTTAGACGATTGGACTATGGCTACACCTTC.

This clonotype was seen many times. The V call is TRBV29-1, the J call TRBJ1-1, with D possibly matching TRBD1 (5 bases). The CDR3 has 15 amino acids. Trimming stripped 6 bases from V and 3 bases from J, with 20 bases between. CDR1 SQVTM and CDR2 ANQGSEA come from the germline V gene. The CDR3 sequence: CSVRRVTGLDTEAFF. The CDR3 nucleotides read TGCAGCGTCCGGAGGGTGACGGGGCTCGACACTGAAGCTTTCTTT.

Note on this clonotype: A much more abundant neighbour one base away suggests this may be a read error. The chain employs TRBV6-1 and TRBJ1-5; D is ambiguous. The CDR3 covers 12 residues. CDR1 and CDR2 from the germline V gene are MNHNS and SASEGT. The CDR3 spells CASGEAYQPQHF. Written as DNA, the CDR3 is TGTGCCAGCGGTGAAGCGTATCAGCCCCAGCATTTT.

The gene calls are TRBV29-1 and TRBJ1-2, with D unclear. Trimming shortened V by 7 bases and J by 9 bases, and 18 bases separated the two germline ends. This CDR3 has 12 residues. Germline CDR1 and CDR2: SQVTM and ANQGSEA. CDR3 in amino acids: CSAWVAAISYTF. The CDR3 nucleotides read TGCAGCGCCTGGGTTGCCGCGATTAGCTACACCTTC.

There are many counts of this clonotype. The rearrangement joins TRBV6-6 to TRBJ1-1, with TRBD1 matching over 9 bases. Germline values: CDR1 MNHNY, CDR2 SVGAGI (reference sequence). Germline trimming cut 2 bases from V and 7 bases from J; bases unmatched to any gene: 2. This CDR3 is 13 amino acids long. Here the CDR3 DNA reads TGTGCCAGCAGTTACAAGGACAGGGGTGAAGCTTTCTTT. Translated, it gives CASSYKDRGEAFF.

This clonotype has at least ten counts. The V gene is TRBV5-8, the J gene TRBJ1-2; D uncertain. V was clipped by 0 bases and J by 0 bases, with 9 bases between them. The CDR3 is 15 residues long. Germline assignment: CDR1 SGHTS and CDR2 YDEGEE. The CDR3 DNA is TGTGCCAGCAGCTTGGGTGGGGTATCTAACTATGGCTACACCTTC. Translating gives CASSLGGVSNYGYTF.

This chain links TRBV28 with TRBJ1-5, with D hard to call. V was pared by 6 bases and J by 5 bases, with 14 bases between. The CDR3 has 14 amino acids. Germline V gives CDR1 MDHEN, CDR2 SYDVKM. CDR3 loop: CASSLAQTYQPQHF. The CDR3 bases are TGTGCCAGCAGCCTCGCGCAGACCTATCAGCCCCAGCATTTT.

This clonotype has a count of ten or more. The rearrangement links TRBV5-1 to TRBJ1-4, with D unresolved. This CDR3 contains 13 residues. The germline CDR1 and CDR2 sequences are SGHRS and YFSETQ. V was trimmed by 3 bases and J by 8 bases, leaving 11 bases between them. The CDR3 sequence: CASSSEGWEKLFF. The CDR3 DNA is TGCGCCAGCAGCTCAGAGGGATGGGAAAAACTGTTTTTT.

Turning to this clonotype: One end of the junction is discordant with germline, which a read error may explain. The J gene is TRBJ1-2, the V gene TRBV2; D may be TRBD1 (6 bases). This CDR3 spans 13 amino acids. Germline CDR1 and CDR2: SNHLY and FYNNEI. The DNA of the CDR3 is TGTGCTAGCAGGGACAAGGCTAACTATGGCTACACCTTC. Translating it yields CASRDKANYGYTF.

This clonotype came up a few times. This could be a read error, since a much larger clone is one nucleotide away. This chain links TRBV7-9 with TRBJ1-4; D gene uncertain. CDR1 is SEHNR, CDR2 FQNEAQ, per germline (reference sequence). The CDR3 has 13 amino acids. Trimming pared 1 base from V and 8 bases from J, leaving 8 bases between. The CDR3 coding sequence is TGTGCCAGCAGCTTAGGCTTAGGGGAAAAACTGTTTTTT. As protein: CASSLGLGEKLFF.

The CDR3 DNA follows: TGTGCCAGCAGCCCCGGGGACAGGGCCAACAATGAGCAGTTCTTC. Translating it yields CASSPGDRANNEQFF. The chain has TRBV5-6 and TRBJ2-1; 9 bases are shared with TRBD1. The CDR3 covers 15 residues. The junction had 7 bases not matched to a gene; V was cut back by 4 bases and J by 5 bases. Germline V CDR1 and CDR2: SGHDT, YYEEEE. Complete variable domain (other parts from reference TRBV5-6 and TRBJ2-1): DAGVTQSPTHLIKTRGQQVTLRCSPKSGHDTVSWYQQALGQGPQFIFQYYEEEERQRGNFPDRFSGHQFPNYSSELNVNALLLGDSALYLCASSPGDRANNEQFFGPGTRLTVL.

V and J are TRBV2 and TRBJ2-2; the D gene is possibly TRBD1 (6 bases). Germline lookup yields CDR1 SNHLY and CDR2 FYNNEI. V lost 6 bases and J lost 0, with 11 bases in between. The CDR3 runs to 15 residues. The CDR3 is CASRQQGTNTGELFF. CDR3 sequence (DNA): TGTGCCAGCAGGCAACAGGGAACGAACACCGGGGAGCTGTTTTTT.

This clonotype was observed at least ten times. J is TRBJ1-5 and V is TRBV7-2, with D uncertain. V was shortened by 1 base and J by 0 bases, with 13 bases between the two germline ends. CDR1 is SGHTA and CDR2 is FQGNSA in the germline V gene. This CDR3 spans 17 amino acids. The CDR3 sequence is CASSLVPGPYSNQPQHF. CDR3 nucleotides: TGTGCCAGCAGCTTAGTGCCAGGACCATATAGCAATCAGCCCCAGCATTTT.

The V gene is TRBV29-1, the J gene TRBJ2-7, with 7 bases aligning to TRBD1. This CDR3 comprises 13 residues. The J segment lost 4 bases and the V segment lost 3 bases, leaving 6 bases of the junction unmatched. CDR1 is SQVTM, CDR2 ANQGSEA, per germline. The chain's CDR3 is CSVEMGRGYEQYF. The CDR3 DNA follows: TGCAGCGTTGAGATGGGCAGGGGGTACGAGCAGTACTTC.

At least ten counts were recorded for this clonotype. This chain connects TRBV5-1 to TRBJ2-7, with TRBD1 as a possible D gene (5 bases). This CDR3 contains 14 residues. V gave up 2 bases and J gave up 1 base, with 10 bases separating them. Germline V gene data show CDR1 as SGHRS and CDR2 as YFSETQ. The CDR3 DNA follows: TGCGCCAGCAGCTTCACAGGACAATCCTACGAGCAGTACTTC. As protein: CASSFTGQSYEQYF.

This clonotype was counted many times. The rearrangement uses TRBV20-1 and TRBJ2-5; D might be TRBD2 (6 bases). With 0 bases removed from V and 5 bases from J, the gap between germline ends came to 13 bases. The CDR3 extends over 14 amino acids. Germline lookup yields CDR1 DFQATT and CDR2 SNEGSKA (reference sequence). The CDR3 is CSARDLRGFETQYF. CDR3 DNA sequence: TGCAGTGCTAGAGATCTTCGGGGGTTCGAGACCCAGTACTTC.

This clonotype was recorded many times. CDR3: CASGGSNQPQHF. DNA for the CDR3: TGTGCCAGCGGCGGGAGCAATCAGCCCCAGCATTTT. The J gene is TRBJ1-5, the V gene TRBV6-1, with unresolved D. The CDR3 totals 12 residues. CDR1 and CDR2 from the germline V gene are MNHNS and SASEGT. Trimming shortened V by 8 bases and J by 1 base, and 6 bases separated the two germline ends.

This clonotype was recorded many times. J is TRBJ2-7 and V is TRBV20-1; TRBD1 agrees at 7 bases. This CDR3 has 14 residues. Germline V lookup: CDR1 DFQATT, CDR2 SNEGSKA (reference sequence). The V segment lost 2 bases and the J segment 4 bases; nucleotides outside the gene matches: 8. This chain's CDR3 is CSARWGTDGYEQYF. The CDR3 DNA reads TGCAGTGCTAGATGGGGGACAGATGGTTACGAGCAGTACTTC.

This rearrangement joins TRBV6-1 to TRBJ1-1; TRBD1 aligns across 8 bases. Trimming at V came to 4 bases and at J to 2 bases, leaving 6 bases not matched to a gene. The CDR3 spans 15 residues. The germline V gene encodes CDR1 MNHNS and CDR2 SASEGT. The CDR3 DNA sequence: TGTGCCAGCAGTGGGGGGGGGACAGGCAACACTGAAGCTTTCTTT. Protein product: CASSGGGTGNTEAFF.